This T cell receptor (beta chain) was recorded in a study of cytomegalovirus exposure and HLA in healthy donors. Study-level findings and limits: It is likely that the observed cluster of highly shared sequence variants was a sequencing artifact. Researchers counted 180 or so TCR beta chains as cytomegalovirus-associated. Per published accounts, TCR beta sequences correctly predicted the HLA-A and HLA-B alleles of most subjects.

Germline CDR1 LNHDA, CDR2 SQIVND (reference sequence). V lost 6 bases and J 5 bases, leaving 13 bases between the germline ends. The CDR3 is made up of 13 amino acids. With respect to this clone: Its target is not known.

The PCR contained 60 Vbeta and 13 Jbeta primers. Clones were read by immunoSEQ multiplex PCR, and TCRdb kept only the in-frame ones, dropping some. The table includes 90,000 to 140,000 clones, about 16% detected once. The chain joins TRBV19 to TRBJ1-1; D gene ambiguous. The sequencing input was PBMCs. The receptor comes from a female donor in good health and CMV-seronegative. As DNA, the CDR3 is TGTGCCAGTAGCCATCTCGAGGGAACTGAAGCTTTCTTT. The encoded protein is CASSHLEGTEAFF.